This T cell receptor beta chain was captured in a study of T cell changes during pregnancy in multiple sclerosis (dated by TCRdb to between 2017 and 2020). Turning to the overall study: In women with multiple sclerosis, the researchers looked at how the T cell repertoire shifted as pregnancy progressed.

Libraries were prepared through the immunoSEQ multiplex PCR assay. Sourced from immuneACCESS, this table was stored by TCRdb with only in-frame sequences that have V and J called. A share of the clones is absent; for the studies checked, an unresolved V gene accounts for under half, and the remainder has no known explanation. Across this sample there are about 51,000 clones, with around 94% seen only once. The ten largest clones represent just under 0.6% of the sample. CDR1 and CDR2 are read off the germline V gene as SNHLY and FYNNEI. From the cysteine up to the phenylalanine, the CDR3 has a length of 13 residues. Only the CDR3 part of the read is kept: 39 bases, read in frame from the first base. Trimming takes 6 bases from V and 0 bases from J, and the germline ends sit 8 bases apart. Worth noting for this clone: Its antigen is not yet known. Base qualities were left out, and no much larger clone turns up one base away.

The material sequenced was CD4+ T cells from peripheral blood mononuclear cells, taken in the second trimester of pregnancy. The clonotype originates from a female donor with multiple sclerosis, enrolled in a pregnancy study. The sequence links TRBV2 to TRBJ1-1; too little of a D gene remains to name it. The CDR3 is CASRAYLNTEAFF. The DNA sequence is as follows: TGTGCCAGCAGAGCCTATTTGAACACTGAAGCTTTCTTT.